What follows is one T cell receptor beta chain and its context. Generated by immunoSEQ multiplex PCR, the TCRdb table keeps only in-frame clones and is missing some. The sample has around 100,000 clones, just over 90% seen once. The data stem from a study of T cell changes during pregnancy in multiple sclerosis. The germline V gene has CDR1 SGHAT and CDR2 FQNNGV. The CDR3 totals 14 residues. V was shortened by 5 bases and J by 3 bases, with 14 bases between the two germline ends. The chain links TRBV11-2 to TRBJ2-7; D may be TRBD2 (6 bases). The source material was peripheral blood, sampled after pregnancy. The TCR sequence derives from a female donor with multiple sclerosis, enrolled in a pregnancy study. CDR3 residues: CASSKVPGSYEQYF. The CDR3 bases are TGTGCCAGCAGCAAGGTACCCGGGAGCTACGAGCAGTACTTC.